The entry that follows covers one T cell receptor beta chain sequence. Other DNA variants within this sample encode the same CDR3. Profiling relied on immunoSEQ multiplex PCR, and the TCRdb table lists in-frame clones only, not all of them. Here the sample spans about 290,000 clones, around 90% being singletons. This specimen belongs to a study of blood T cell repertoires in COVID-19. Across the whole study: Specimens from acute and convalescent COVID-19 originated in the United States, Italy and Spain.

In terms of age and location, participants ranged from roughly 18 to 90 years and lived in roughly 22 US areas. Recovered status applied to Cohort 3 donors who had two consecutive negative PCRs. It also applied to those with clearance or with symptom resolution. The CDR3 is 12 residues long. Trimming took off 2 bases at V and 4 bases at J, with 3 bases between the two ends. Specimen: PBMCs or T cells enriched from blood (not recorded which). The sequence derives from a woman between 35 and 50 years old who had recovered from COVID-19. The genes are TRBV12-3 or TRBV12-4 and TRBJ1-5; no clear D gene. The CDR3 sequence is CASSLLNQPQHF. In DNA form, the CDR3 reads TGTGCCAGCAGTTTACTAAATCAGCCCCAGCATTTT.